This TCR beta chain was profiled in a study of regulatory T cells in long-lasting Graves disease. Documented time point: newly diagnosed GD, antithyroid drugs for less than 3 months. PBMC RNA served as the TCR library source. Graves' disease diagnosis was established per American Thyroid Association guidelines. Researchers made TCR beta libraries by using iRepertoire HTBI primers and running Arm-PCR on CDR3 regions. One entry per CDR3 protein results from TCRdb running MiXCR on the multiplex PCR reads. The table has more than 300,000 distinct CDR3 sequences, roughly 16% seen once. Looked up from germline, CDR1 is LNHNV and CDR2 is YYDKDF (reference sequence). This CDR3 contains 15 residues. J was trimmed by 7 bases and V by 0 bases; bases with no gene match: 5. The same sample was also studied in work on T cells in Graves' hyperthyroidism and ophthalmopathy.

The sequence came from a woman aged 18-29 years with Graves disease. This specimen was peripheral blood mononuclear cells (PBMCs), taken at new diagnosis, from a patient treated with antithyroid drugs. The gene calls are TRBV15 and TRBJ2-1, with 8 nucleotides matching TRBD1. This chain's CDR3 is CATSREWDRLNEQFF. CDR3 coding DNA: TGTGCCACCAGCAGAGAATGGGACAGGTTGAATGAGCAGTTCTTC.